These 21 T cell receptor beta chains came from one sample sequenced in a study of T cells in Graves' hyperthyroidism and ophthalmopathy. Amplification targeted TCR beta CDR3 regions from RNA transcripts. Using the HTBI primer set, a first-round RT-PCR was run on the TCR CDR3. One entry per CDR3 protein results from TCRdb running MiXCR on the multiplex PCR reads. Found here are about 600,000 distinct CDR3 sequences, roughly 15% of them singletons; the top ten hold 12%. The sample consisted of blood. Receptor source: a woman between 50 and 59 years old with Graves' ophthalmopathy.

This clonotype occurred many times. The chain uses TRBV30 and TRBJ1-1; 7 bases map to TRBD1. The CDR3 length is 14 residues. Germline trimming cut 4 bases from V and 0 bases from J; bases unmatched to any gene: 5. CDR1 GTSNPN and CDR2 SVGIG come from the germline V gene (reference sequence). CDR3 in DNA: TGTGCCTGGATGGGGACAGTCATGAACACTGAAGCTTTCTTT. Its translation: CAWMGTVMNTEAFF.

This clonotype was counted ten times or more. The chain couples TRBV20-1 to TRBJ2-5, with 14 bases lining up with TRBD2. J lost 5 bases, V lost 6 bases, and 14 bases had no gene match. CDR3 length equals 17 residues. The germline V gene has CDR1 DFQATT and CDR2 SNEGSKA (reference sequence). CDR3 coding DNA: TGCAGTGCCAAGGAGGGACTAGCGGGAGTTAGAGGGGAGACCCAGTACTTC. Protein: CSAKEGLAGVRGETQYF.

This clonotype came up many times. The rearrangement uses TRBV7-9 and TRBJ2-7; 7 nucleotides align to TRBD1. V trimming: 5 bases; J trimming: 9 bases; junction bases outside the gene matches: 10. The CDR3 spans 13 residues. The V gene's germline CDR1 is SEHNR and CDR2 FQNEAQ (reference sequence). The CDR3 DNA is TGTGCCAGCAGCCATGATGACAGGGTCGGGCAGTACTTC. Translated: CASSHDDRVGQYF.

This clonotype was seen at least ten times. This sequence joins TRBV7-2 and TRBJ1-2; D not resolved. This CDR3 spans 11 amino acids. CDR1 and CDR2 (germline): SGHTA, FQGNSA. V was pared by 3 bases and J by 8 bases, with 7 bases between. The CDR3 DNA reads TGTGCCAGCAGCTTCACGGACGGCTACACCTTC. Encoded protein: CASSFTDGYTF.

This clonotype was detected only a few times. A much larger clone is a single base away; this may be a read error. The chain carries TRBV6-1 and TRBJ2-1; D is possibly TRBD1 (6 bases). Germline lookup yields CDR1 MNHNS and CDR2 SASEGT. V was clipped by 6 bases and J by 5 bases, with 14 bases between them. The CDR3 runs 14 residues. The CDR3 here is CASSLQTGHNEQFF. The CDR3 bases are TGTGCCAGCAGCCTTCAGACAGGCCACAATGAGCAGTTCTTC.

This clonotype was found a few times. The gene calls are TRBV4-3 and TRBJ1-1, with D possibly TRBD1 on 5 matching bases. V was shortened by 2 bases and J by 0 bases, with 10 bases between the two germline ends. In germline, CDR1 is LGHNA, CDR2 YSLEER. The CDR3 is made up of 15 amino acids. CDR3 sequence: CASSQSRALNTEAFF. The CDR3 coding sequence is TGCGCCAGCAGCCAATCCAGGGCTCTGAACACTGAAGCTTTCTTT.

This clonotype was observed many times. The rearrangement joins TRBV6-5 to TRBJ1-5; 10 positions match TRBD1. CDR3 length: 14 amino acids. J was trimmed by 5 bases and V by 2 bases; bases with no gene match: 0. Per germline, CDR1 MNHEY and CDR2 SVGAGI. The CDR3 loop is CASSYGTGDQPQHF. The CDR3 DNA reads TGTGCCAGCAGTTACGGGACAGGGGATCAGCCCCAGCATTTT.

At least ten counts were recorded for this clonotype. The chain recombines TRBV20-1 with TRBJ2-3; D is uncertain. This CDR3 region has 15 residues. The germline CDR1 and CDR2 sequences are DFQATT and SNEGSKA (reference sequence). Trimming cost V 2 bases and J 2 bases, with 14 bases left between them. CDR3 DNA: TGCAGTGCTAGATCTGGGCACCAGTTCACAGATACGCAGTATTTT. Encoded protein: CSARSGHQFTDTQYF.

Many counts were recorded for this clonotype. The rearrangement uses TRBV5-4 and TRBJ2-2; D is perhaps TRBD2 (6 bases). The CDR3 covers 15 residues. CDR1 SGHNT and CDR2 YYREEE come from the germline V gene (reference sequence). Trimming left V 5 bases short and J 0 bases short, with 11 bases between. The CDR3 is CASSRDFANTGELFF. The CDR3 coding sequence is TGTGCCAGCAGTCGGGACTTCGCGAACACCGGGGAGCTGTTTTTT.

Comments on this clonotype: Possible read error: a much larger clone is one base away. The chain has TRBV7-6 and TRBJ2-7; TRBD2 might be the D (6 bases). This CDR3 spans 16 amino acids. The germline gives CDR1 SGHVS, CDR2 FNYEAQ. The CDR3 DNA reads as TGTACCAGCAGCTTAGCGCTAGGGGACTCCTCCTACGAGCAGTACTTC. Protein sequence: CTSSLALGDSSYEQYF.

This clonotype was detected only a few times. The J gene is TRBJ2-6, the V gene TRBV9; a weak D match, TRBD1 (6 bases). This CDR3 region has 16 residues. The germline V and J ends were trimmed by 3 bases and 0 bases, with 10 bases remaining between them. CDR1 is SGDLS, CDR2 YYNGEE, per germline. CDR3 protein: CASSEGHYSGANVLTF. CDR3 in DNA: TGTGCCAGCAGCGAGGGACACTACTCTGGGGCCAACGTCCTGACTTTC.

This rearrangement joins TRBV14 to TRBJ2-1; 7 nucleotides agree with TRBD2. From germline, CDR1 is SGHDN and CDR2 FVKESK. The CDR3 is made up of 16 amino acids. Trimming took 0 bases from V and 5 from J; bases not matched to a gene: 7. The CDR3 DNA reads as TGTGCCAGCAGCCAAGATTGGGCCAGCGGGGACAATGAGCAGTTCTTC. It translates to CASSQDWASGDNEQFF. Together with reference TRBV14 and TRBJ2-1, the CDR3 gives the full variable domain: EAGVTQFPSHSVIEKGQTVTLRCDPISGHDNLYWYRRVMGKEIKFLLHFVKESKQDESGMPNNRFLAERTGGTYSTLKVQPAELEDSGVYFCASSQDWASGDNEQFFGPGTRLTVL.

This clonotype turned up a few times. V is TRBV6-5 and J is TRBJ2-1, with TRBD2 matching 8 bases. Losses at the gene ends were 2 bases for V and 14 bases for J; bases not matched to a gene: 5. This CDR3 spans 12 amino acids. Germline CDR1 and CDR2: MNHEY and SVGAGI. The chain's CDR3 is CASSYRTSPKFF. The CDR3 DNA reads TGTGCCAGCAGTTACCGGACTAGCCCCAAGTTCTTC.

The sample holds many counts of this clonotype. This CDR3 reads CASSNGQDSSGYTF. For the CDR3, the DNA is TGTGCCAGCAGCAACGGACAGGATTCATCGGGCTACACCTTC. The rearrangement links TRBV7-2 to TRBJ1-2; 7 nucleotides agree with TRBD1. Per the germline V gene, CDR1 is SGHTA and CDR2 is FQGNSA. The CDR3 extends over 14 amino acids. V lost 5 bases to trimming and J lost 8 bases; unmatched junction nucleotides: 11.

This clonotype appeared many times. V gene TRBV3-1 combines with J gene TRBJ2-2; 12 bases agree with TRBD2. The CDR3 is made up of 18 amino acids. The germline V gene encodes CDR1 LGHDT and CDR2 YNNKEL (reference sequence). The junction had 10 bases not matched to a gene; V was cut back by 1 base and J by 7 bases. CDR3 loop: CASSQGTGLAGWIGELFF. The CDR3 nucleotides are TGTGCCAGCAGCCAAGGGACCGGACTAGCGGGATGGATCGGGGAGCTGTTTTTT.

This clonotype came up a few times. V is TRBV9 and J is TRBJ2-1; 9 bases align to TRBD2. The germline V gene encodes CDR1 SGDLS and CDR2 YYNGEE. The ends lost 4 bases at V and 2 bases at J; junction bases unmatched: 7. The CDR3 is 16 residues long. CDR3 protein: CASSSIAGAPYNEQFF. Here the CDR3 DNA reads TGTGCCAGCAGCTCCATAGCGGGAGCCCCCTACAATGAGCAGTTCTTC.

This clonotype appeared many times. The chain has TRBV6-2 or TRBV6-3 and TRBJ1-1; D is ambiguous. The CDR3 is made up of 14 amino acids. The germline CDR1 and CDR2 sequences are MNHEY and SVGEGT. V lost 6 bases, J lost 7 bases, and 18 bases lay in between. CDR3 coding DNA: TGTGCCAGCAGACCGGTCCCAAAAAGCAGTGAAGCTTTCTTT. Its protein product is CASRPVPKSSEAFF.

This clonotype was detected many times. An end of the junction differs from the germline gene, which may be a read error. V usage is TRBV5-1 and J usage is TRBJ2-1; TRBD2 matches at 9 bases. Per germline, CDR1 SGHRS and CDR2 YFSETQ. This CDR3 contains 15 residues. The CDR3 DNA follows: TGTGCCAGCAGTTTAGCGGGAGACTCCTACAATGAGCAGTTCTTC. This translates into CASSLAGDSYNEQFF.

This clonotype was observed a handful of times. This chain joins TRBV27 and TRBJ2-7; 8 bases are shared with TRBD2. V was clipped by 6 bases and J by 2 bases; unmatched bases: 3. The CDR3 is 13 amino acids. Looked up from germline, CDR1 is MNHEY and CDR2 is SMNVEV (reference sequence). This CDR3 is CASSSAGAYEQYF. CDR3 in DNA: TGTGCCAGCAGCTCAGCGGGAGCCTACGAGCAGTACTTC.

The chain employs TRBV7-2 and TRBJ1-1, with 9 bases identical to TRBD1. Germline V gene lookup returns CDR1 SGHTA and CDR2 FQGNSA. V lost 6 bases and J lost 1; bases outside the gene matches: 6. The CDR3 is made up of 15 amino acids. The CDR3 sequence: CASRSYRGPNTEAFF. For the CDR3, the DNA is TGTGCCAGCAGGAGTTACAGGGGGCCGAACACTGAAGCTTTCTTT.

There are a few counts of this clonotype. The V call is TRBV20-1, the J call TRBJ2-5, with 10 bases matching TRBD2. Germline loops: CDR1 DFQATT, CDR2 SNEGSKA (reference sequence). The CDR3 is made up of 14 amino acids. After removal of 4 bases from V and 5 bases from J, the junction contained 7 bases not matched to a gene. Here the CDR3 DNA reads TGCAGTGCTAAGACTAGCGGGTTTTATGAGACCCAGTACTTC. It codes for CSAKTSGFYETQYF.